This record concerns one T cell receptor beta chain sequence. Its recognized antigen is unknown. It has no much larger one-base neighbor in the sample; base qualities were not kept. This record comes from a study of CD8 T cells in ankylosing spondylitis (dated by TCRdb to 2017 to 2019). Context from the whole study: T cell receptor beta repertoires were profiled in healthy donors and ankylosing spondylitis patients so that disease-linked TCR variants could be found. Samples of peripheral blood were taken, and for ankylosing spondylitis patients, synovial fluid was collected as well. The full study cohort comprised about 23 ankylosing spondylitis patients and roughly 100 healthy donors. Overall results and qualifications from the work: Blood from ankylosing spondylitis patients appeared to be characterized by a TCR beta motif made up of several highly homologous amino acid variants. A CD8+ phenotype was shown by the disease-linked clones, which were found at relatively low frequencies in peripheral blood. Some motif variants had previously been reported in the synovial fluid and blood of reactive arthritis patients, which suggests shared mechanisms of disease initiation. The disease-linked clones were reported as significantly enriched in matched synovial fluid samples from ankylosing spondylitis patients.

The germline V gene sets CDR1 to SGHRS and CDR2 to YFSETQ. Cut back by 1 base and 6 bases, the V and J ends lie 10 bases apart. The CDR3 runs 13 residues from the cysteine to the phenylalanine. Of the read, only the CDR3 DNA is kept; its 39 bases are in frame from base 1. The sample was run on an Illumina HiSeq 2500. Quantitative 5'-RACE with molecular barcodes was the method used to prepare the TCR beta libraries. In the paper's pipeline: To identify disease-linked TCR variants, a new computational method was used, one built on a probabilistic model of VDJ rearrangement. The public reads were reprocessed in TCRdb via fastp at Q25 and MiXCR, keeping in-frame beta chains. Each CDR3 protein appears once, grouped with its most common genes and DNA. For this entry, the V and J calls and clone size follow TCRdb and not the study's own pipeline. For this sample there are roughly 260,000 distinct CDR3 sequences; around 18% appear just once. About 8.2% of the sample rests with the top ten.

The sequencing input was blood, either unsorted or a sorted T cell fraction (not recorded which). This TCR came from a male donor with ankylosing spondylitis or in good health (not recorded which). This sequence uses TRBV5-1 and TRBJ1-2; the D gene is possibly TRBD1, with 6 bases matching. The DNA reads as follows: TGCGCCAGCAGCTTGCGGGCAGGGGATGGCTACACCTTC. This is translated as CASSLRAGDGYTF.